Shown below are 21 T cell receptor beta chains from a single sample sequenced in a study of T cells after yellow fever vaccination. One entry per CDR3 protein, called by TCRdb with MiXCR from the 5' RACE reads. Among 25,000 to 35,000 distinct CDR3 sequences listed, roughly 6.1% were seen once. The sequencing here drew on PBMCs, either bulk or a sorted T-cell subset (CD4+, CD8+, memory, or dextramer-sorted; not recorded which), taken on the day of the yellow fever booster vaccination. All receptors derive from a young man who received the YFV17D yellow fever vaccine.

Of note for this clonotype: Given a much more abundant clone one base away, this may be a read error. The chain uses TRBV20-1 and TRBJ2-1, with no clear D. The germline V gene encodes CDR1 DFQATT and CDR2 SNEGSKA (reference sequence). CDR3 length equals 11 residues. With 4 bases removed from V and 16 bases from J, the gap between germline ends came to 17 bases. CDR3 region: CSAKDLDSYFF. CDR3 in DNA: TGCAGTGCTAAAGATCTAGACTCATACTTCTTC.

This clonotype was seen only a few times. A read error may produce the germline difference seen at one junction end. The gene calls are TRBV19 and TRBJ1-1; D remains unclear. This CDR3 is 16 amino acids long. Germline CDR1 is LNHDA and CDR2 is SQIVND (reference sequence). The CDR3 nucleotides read TGTGCCAGTAGTATTAACGGGAGGGAGGTGAACACTGAAGCCTTCTTT. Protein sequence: CASSINGREVNTEAFF.

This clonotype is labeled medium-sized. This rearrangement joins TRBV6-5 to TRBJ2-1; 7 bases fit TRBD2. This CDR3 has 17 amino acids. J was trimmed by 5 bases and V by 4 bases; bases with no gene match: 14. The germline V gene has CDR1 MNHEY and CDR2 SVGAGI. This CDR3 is CASSSGSGTTINNEQFF. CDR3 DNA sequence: TGTGCCAGCAGTTCAGGATCCGGGACTACGATAAACAATGAGCAGTTCTTC.

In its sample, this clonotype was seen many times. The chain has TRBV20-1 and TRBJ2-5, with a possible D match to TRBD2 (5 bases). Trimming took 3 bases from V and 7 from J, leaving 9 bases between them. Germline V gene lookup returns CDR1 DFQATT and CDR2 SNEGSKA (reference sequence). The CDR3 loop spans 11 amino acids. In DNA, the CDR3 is TGCAGTGCTAGGAGGGTTGGGACCCAGTACTTC. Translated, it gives CSARRVGTQYF.

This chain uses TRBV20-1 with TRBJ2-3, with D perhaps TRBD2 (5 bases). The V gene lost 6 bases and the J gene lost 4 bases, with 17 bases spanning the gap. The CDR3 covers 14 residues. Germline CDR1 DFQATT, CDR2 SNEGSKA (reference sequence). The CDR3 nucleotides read TGCAGTGCCGCACTCCCCGGAGGTGCAGATACGCAGTATTTT. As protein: CSAALPGGADTQYF.

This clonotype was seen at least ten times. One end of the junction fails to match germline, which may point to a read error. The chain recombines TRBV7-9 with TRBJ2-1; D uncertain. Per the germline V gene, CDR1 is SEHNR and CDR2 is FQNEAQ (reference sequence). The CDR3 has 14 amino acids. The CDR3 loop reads CASSLGVSYNEQFF. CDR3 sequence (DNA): TGTGCCAGCAGTTTAGGCGTGTCCTACAATGAGCAGTTCTTC.

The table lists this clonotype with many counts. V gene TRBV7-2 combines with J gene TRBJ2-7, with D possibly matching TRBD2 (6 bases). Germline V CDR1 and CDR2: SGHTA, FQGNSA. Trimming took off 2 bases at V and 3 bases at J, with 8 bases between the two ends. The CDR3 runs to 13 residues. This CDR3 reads CASSLNGGYEQYF. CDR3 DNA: TGTGCCAGCAGCTTAAACGGGGGCTACGAGCAGTACTTC.

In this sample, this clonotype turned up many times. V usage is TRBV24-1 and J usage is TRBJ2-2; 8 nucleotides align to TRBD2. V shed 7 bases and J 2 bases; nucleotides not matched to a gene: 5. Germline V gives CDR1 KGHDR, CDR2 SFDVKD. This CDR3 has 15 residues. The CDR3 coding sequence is TGTGCCACCAGGAGTAGCGGGGTCAACACCGGGGAGCTGTTTTTT. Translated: CATRSSGVNTGELFF.

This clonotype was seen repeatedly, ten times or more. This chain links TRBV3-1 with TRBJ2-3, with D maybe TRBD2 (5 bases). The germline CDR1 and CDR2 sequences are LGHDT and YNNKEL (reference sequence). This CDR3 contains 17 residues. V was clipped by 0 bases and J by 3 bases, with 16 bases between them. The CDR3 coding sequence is TGTGCCAGCAGCCAAGATTTGGAGGCTCCCTCGACAGATACGCAGTATTTT. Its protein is CASSQDLEAPSTDTQYF.

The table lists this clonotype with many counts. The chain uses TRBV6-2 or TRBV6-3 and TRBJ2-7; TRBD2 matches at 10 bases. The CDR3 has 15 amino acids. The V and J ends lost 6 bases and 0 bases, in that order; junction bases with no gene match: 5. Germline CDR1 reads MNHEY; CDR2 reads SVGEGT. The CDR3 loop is CASRDLAGDSYEQYF. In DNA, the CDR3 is TGTGCCAGCAGAGACCTAGCGGGGGACTCCTACGAGCAGTACTTC.

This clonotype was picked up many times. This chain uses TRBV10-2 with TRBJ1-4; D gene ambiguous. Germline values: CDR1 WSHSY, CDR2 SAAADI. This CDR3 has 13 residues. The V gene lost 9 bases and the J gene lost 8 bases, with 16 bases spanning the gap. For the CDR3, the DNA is TGCGCCAGTGGGCCACAGTGGGAAGAAAAACTGTTTTTT. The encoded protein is CASGPQWEEKLFF.

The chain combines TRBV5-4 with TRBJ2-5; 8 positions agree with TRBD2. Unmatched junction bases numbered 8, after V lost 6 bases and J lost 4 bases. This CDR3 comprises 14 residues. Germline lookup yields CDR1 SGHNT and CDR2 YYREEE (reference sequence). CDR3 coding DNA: TGTGCCAGCACCGGGGGGGAAGGGGGAGAGACCCAGTACTTC. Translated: CASTGGEGGETQYF.

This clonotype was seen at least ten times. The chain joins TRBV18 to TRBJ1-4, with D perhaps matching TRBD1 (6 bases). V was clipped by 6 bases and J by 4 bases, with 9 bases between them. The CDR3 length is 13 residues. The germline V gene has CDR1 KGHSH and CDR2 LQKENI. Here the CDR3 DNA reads TGTGCCAGCTCTGGACAGCTTAATGAAAAACTGTTTTTT. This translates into CASSGQLNEKLFF.

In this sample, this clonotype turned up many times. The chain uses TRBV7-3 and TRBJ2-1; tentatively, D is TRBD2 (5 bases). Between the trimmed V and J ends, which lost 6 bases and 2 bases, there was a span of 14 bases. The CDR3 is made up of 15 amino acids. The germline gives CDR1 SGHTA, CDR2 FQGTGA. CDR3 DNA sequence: TGTGCCAGCAGTTTTTCATCGGGGACCTACAATGAGCAGTTCTTC. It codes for CASSFSSGTYNEQFF.

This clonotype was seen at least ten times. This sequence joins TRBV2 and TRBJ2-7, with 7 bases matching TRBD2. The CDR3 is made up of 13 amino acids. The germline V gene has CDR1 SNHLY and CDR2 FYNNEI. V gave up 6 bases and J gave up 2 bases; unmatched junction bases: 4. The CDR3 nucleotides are TGTGCCAGCAGCGGGGGGAAGGCCTACGAGCAGTACTTC. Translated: CASSGGKAYEQYF.

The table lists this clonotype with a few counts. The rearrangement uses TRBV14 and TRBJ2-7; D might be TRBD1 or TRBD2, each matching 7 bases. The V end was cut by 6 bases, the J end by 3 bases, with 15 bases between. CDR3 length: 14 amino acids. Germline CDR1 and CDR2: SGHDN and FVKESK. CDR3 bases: TGTGCCAGCAGGACAGGGAGGGTCTACTACGAGCAGTACTTC. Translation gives CASRTGRVYYEQYF. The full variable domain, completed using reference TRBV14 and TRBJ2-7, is EAGVTQFPSHSVIEKGQTVTLRCDPISGHDNLYWYRRVMGKEIKFLLHFVKESKQDESGMPNNRFLAERTGGTYSTLKVQPAELEDSGVYFCASRTGRVYYEQYFGPGTRLTVT.

The CDR3 sequence: CASSRGLAAVNEQFF. The CDR3 nucleotides are TGTGCCAGCAGTCGAGGACTAGCGGCCGTCAATGAGCAGTTCTTC. The chain links TRBV6-4 to TRBJ2-1; 10 nucleotides agree with TRBD2. This CDR3 spans 15 amino acids. Looked up from germline, CDR1 is MRHNA and CDR2 is SNTAGT. V lost 5 bases, J lost 6 bases, and 7 bases stayed unmatched.

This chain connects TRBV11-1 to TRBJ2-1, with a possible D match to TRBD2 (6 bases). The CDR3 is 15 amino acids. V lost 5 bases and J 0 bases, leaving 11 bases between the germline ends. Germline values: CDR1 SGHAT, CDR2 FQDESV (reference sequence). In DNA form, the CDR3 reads TGTGCCAGCAGCCCTAGCGTAAGCTCCTACAATGAGCAGTTCTTC. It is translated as CASSPSVSSYNEQFF.

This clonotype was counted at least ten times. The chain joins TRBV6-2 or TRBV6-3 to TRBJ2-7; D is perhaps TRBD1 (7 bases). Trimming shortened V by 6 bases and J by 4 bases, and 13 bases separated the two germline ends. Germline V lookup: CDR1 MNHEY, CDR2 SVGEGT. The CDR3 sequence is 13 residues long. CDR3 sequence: CASSQGGGYEQYF. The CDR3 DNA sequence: TGTGCCAGCAGCCAGGGGGGCGGTTACGAGCAGTACTTC.

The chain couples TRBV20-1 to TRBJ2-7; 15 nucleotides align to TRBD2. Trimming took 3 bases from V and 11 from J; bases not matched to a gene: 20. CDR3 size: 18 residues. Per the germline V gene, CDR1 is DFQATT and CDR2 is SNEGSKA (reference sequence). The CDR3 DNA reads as TGCAGTGCTAGGGGACAGGGCAGGACTAGCGGGAGGGCCTTTGCAAAGTACTTC. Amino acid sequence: CSARGQGRTSGRAFAKYF.

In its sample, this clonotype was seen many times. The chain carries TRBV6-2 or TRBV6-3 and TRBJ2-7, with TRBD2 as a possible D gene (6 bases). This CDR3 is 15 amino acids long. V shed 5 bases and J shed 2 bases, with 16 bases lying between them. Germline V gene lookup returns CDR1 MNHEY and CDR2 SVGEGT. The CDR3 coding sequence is TGTGCCAGCAGTCACTTCTCGGGGGTGGCCTACGAGCAGTACTTC. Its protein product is CASSHFSGVAYEQYF.